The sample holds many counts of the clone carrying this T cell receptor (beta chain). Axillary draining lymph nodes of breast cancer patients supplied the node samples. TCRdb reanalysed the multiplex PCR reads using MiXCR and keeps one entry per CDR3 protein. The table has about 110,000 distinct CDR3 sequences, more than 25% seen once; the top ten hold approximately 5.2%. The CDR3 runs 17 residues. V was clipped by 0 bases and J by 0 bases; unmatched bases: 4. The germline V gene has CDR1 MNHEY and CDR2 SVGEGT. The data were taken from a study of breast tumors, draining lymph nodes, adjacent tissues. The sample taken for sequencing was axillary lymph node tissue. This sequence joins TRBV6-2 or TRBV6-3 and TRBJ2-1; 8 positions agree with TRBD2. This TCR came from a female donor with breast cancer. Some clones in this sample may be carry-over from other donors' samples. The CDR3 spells CASSYSRLAFSYNEQFF. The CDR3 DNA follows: TGTGCCAGCAGTTACTCGCGACTAGCGTTCTCCTACAATGAGCAGTTCTTC.